Following are 14 T cell receptor beta chains from one sample sequenced in a study of blood T cell repertoires in COVID-19. TCRdb's table, derived via immunoSEQ multiplex PCR, lists solely in-frame clones and lacks some. The profile shows about 220,000 clones, 80% to 85% of them singletons. Sequencing was done on a sample of peripheral blood. These receptors were collected from a man aged 25-45 years with active or convalescent COVID-19.

The chain combines TRBV5-1 with TRBJ2-5; D possibly corresponds to TRBD2 (7 bases). The CDR3 contains 13 residues. Trimming cost V 4 bases and J 1 base, with 8 bases left between them. Germline V gene data show CDR1 as SGHRS and CDR2 as YFSETQ. CDR3 sequence: CASSGGAQETQYF. Here the CDR3 DNA reads TGCGCCAGCAGCGGGGGGGCCCAAGAGACCCAGTACTTC. The full variable domain, in which reference TRBV5-1 and TRBJ2-5 provide the parts outside the CDR3, is KAGVTQTPRYLIKTRGQQVTLSCSPISGHRSVSWYQQTPGQGLQFLFEYFSETQRNKGNFPGRFSGRQFSNSRSEMNVSTLELGDSALYLCASSGGAQETQYFGPGTRLLVL.

This chain links TRBV3-1 (or the pseudogene TRBV3-2) with TRBJ1-4; D might be TRBD1 (5 bases). Trimming cost V 3 bases and J 5 bases, with 10 bases left between them. The CDR3 covers 14 residues. The germline V gene has CDR1 LGHDT and CDR2 YNNKEL (reference sequence). The CDR3 protein is CASSHLTENEKLFF. In DNA, the CDR3 is TGTGCCAGCAGCCACCTGACAGAGAATGAAAAACTGTTTTTT.

The genes are TRBV18 and TRBJ2-3, with 8 bases identical to TRBD1. The germline gives CDR1 KGHSH, CDR2 LQKENI. The ends lost 6 bases at V and 2 bases at J; junction bases unmatched: 10. The CDR3 is made up of 16 amino acids. CDR3 in amino acids: CASSQSGTGPTDTQYF. The CDR3 nucleotides read TGTGCCAGCTCGCAATCCGGGACAGGCCCCACAGATACGCAGTATTTT.

The chain employs TRBV5-4 and TRBJ2-2, with a tentative D call TRBD1 (5 bases). Looked up from germline, CDR1 is SGHNT and CDR2 is YYREEE (reference sequence). Trimming pared 1 base from V and 5 bases from J, leaving 9 bases between. The length of the CDR3 is 14 residues. In DNA, the CDR3 is TGTGCCAGCAGCTTGAGGGGCGCGACCGGGGAGCTGTTTTTT. The encoded protein is CASSLRGATGELFF.

The chain couples TRBV7-6 to TRBJ2-7, with no clear D. The CDR3 consists of 13 residues. CDR1 and CDR2 (germline): SGHVS, FNYEAQ. V was shortened by 1 base and J by 2 bases, with 6 bases between the two germline ends. CDR3 nucleotides: TGTGCCAGCAGCTTAGACGGTCCCTACGAGCAGTACTTC. This translates into CASSLDGPYEQYF.

V usage is TRBV24-1 and J usage is TRBJ2-2; TRBD1 agrees at 8 bases. The trim removed 4 bases at V and 8 bases at J, leaving 8 bases unmatched. The CDR3 length is 15 residues. Germline V gene data show CDR1 as KGHDR and CDR2 as SFDVKD. The chain's CDR3 is CATSDWTGSSGELFF. As DNA, the CDR3 is TGTGCCACCAGTGACTGGACAGGGAGTTCTGGGGAGCTGTTTTTT.

The rearrangement links TRBV4-1 to TRBJ1-1; TRBD1 matches 7 bases. This CDR3 has 18 residues. Germline V lookup: CDR1 MGHRA, CDR2 YSYEKL. J was trimmed by 0 bases and V by 0 bases; bases with no gene match: 10. CDR3 sequence: CASSQEWGQLGMNTEAFF. For the CDR3, the DNA is TGCGCCAGCAGCCAAGAATGGGGACAGCTTGGCATGAACACTGAAGCTTTCTTT.

The rearrangement links TRBV28 to TRBJ1-1; no clear D. Per germline, CDR1 MDHEN and CDR2 SYDVKM. The CDR3 is 13 amino acids. Trimming removed 8 bases from V and 1 base from J, with 11 bases in between. DNA for the CDR3: TGTGCCAGCTTTGTAAGCAAGAACACTGAAGCTTTCTTT. As protein: CASFVSKNTEAFF. Filled out from reference TRBV28 and TRBJ1-1, the complete variable domain reads DVKVTQSSRYLVKRTGEKVFLECVQDMDHENMFWYRQDPGLGLRLIYFSYDVKMKEKGDIPEGYSVSREKKERFSLILESASTNQTSMYLCASFVSKNTEAFFGQGTRLTVV.

V and J are TRBV6-4 and TRBJ1-2; no clear D. The CDR3 is 14 residues long. Germline-derived CDR1 and CDR2 are MRHNA and SNTAGT. Trimming removed 5 bases at V and 0 bases at J, with 10 bases between. CDR3: CASSPGTANYGYTF. For the CDR3, the DNA is TGTGCCAGCAGTCCAGGAACGGCTAACTATGGCTACACCTTC.

A word on this clone: The identical CDR3 is also encoded by other nucleotide sequences in the sample. The V gene is TRBV18, the J gene TRBJ2-5, with TRBD2 matching 8 bases. J gave up 5 bases and V 3 bases, and 2 bases lay outside the gene matches. The length of the CDR3 is 13 residues. Germline V gene lookup returns CDR1 KGHSH and CDR2 LQKENI. The CDR3 here is CASSPGLGETQYF. The CDR3 bases are TGTGCCAGCTCACCGGGACTAGGGGAGACCCAGTACTTC.

The CDR3 protein is CASSTPTGQNKETQYF. CDR3 DNA sequence: TGTGCCAGCAGCACCCCCACGGGACAGAATAAAGAGACCCAGTACTTC. The chain uses TRBV5-4 and TRBJ2-5, with 7 bases matching TRBD1. V shed 4 bases and J 3 bases; nucleotides not matched to a gene: 12. The germline V gene has CDR1 SGHNT and CDR2 YYREEE (reference sequence). The CDR3 contains 16 residues.

The rearrangement joins TRBV3-1 (or the pseudogene TRBV3-2) to TRBJ1-2; no firm D call. This CDR3 contains 12 residues. Between the trimmed V and J ends, which lost 5 bases and 12 bases, there was a span of 16 bases. CDR1 is LGHDT, CDR2 YNNKEL, per germline (reference sequence). The CDR3 sequence is CASSSSVGRHTF. The DNA for the CDR3 is TGTGCCAGCAGCTCCTCGGTGGGGAGGCACACCTTC.

This clone was picked up a small number of times. V gene TRBV6-2 or TRBV6-3 combines with J gene TRBJ2-2; 10 bases agree with TRBD1. In germline, CDR1 is MNHEY, CDR2 SVGEGT. This CDR3 has 14 residues. Trimming cost V 6 bases and J 6 bases; bases outside gene matches: 4. CDR3: CASSTGTGAGELFF. In nucleotides, the CDR3 is TGTGCCAGCAGCACCGGGACAGGGGCCGGGGAGCTGTTTTTT.

This clone was seen a single time. This rearrangement joins TRBV5-1 to TRBJ2-7; TRBD2 agrees at 11 bases. This CDR3 spans 14 amino acids. The V and J ends lost 5 bases and 2 bases, in that order; junction bases with no gene match: 3. CDR1 SGHRS and CDR2 YFSETQ come from the germline V gene. DNA for the CDR3: TGCGCCAGCAGATCGACTAGCGGGGCCTACGAGCAGTACTTC. Encoded protein: CASRSTSGAYEQYF.